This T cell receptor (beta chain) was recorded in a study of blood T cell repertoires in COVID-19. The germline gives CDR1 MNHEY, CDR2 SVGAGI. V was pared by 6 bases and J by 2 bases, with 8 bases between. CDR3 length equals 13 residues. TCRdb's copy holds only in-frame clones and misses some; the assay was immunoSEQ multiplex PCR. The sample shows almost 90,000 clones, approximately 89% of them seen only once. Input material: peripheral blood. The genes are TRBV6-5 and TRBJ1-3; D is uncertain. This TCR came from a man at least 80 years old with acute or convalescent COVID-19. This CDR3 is CASRRAPGNTIYF. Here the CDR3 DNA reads TGTGCCAGCAGGAGGGCCCCTGGAAACACCATATATTTT.